These 8 T cell receptor beta chains were sequenced from one sample in a study of blood T cell repertoires in COVID-19. Measured with immunoSEQ multiplex PCR; TCRdb has only the in-frame clones, and not every one. The repertoire consists of roughly 160,000 clones, with about nine tenths occurring once and the leading ten covering around a quarter. The sequenced sample consisted of peripheral blood. Receptor source: a man aged 55 to 70 with acute or convalescent COVID-19.

This clone appeared a few times. The chain links TRBV7-7 to TRBJ2-2, with 10 bases aligning to TRBD2. The CDR3 runs 16 residues. With 5 bases clipped from V and 4 bases from J, the junction kept 7 bases outside the gene matches. Germline CDR1 SSHAT, CDR2 FNYEAQ (reference sequence). CDR3: CASSVGTSVRTGELFF. CDR3 coding DNA: TGTGCCAGCAGCGTCGGGACTAGCGTCCGCACCGGGGAGCTGTTTTTT.

The chain couples TRBV20-1 to TRBJ1-6; D might be TRBD1 (6 bases). The CDR3 is 15 residues long. The germline V gene has CDR1 DFQATT and CDR2 SNEGSKA (reference sequence). V lost 3 bases, J lost 6 bases, and 15 bases lay in between. The CDR3 nucleotides read TGCAGTGCTAGTCCCCAGGGGATCTCTAATTCACCCCTCCACTTT. Residues: CSASPQGISNSPLHF.

The chain recombines TRBV5-5 with TRBJ2-5; D may be TRBD2 (6 bases). V dropped 4 bases and J dropped 3 bases, with 13 bases sitting between them. CDR3 length equals 14 residues. CDR1 is SGHKS and CDR2 is YYEKEE in the germline V gene (reference sequence). This CDR3 reads CASSHWGDEETQYF. DNA for the CDR3: TGTGCCAGCAGCCATTGGGGGGATGAAGAGACCCAGTACTTC.

The chain employs TRBV19 and TRBJ1-1; 9 bases are shared with TRBD1. V dropped 5 bases and J dropped 6; count of bases not matched to a gene: 1. The CDR3 sequence is 12 residues long. CDR1 is LNHDA and CDR2 is SQIVND in the germline V gene (reference sequence). CDR3 bases: TGTGCCAGTAGTGGGACAGGGCCTGAAGCTTTCTTT. Translated: CASSGTGPEAFF.

This clone appeared a few times. The chain employs TRBV5-6 and TRBJ2-5, with a tentative D call TRBD2 (5 bases). This CDR3 has 14 amino acids. Between the trimmed V and J ends, which lost 6 bases and 0 bases, there was a span of 12 bases. CDR1 and CDR2 (germline): SGHDT, YYEEEE. The CDR3 region is CASIPYGNQETQYF. CDR3 DNA: TGTGCCAGCATCCCCTACGGGAACCAAGAGACCCAGTACTTC.

V is TRBV6-5 and J is TRBJ2-1; 9 bases are a match to TRBD2. The CDR3 has 12 residues. From germline, CDR1 is MNHEY and CDR2 SVGAGI. Unmatched junction bases numbered 1, after V lost 7 bases and J lost 6 bases. DNA for the CDR3: TGTGCCAGCATAGCGGGGGTCAATGAGCAGTTCTTC. Translation gives CASIAGVNEQFF.

This chain uses TRBV7-9 with TRBJ1-6; 7 nucleotides match TRBD1. CDR3 length: 16 residues. V lost 5 bases and J lost 0; bases outside the gene matches: 4. Germline-derived CDR1 and CDR2 are SEHNR and FQNEAQ (reference sequence). The CDR3 protein is CASSQGQSSYNSPLHF. The DNA of the CDR3 is TGTGCCAGCAGCCAGGGACAGAGCTCCTATAATTCACCCCTCCACTTT. Together with reference TRBV7-9 and TRBJ1-6, the CDR3 gives the full variable domain: DTGVSQNPRHKITKRGQNVTFRCDPISEHNRLYWYRQTLGQGPEFLTYFQNEAQLEKSRLLSDRFSAERPKGSFSTLEIQRTEQGDSAMYLCASSQGQSSYNSPLHFGNGTRLTVT.

The rearrangement links TRBV29-1 to TRBJ1-2; D ambiguous. This CDR3 is built from 14 residues. V was shortened by 0 bases and J by 4 bases, with 12 bases between the two germline ends. Germline V gene data show CDR1 as SQVTM and CDR2 as ANQGSEA. The CDR3 region is CSVEDRGSGYGYTF. For the CDR3, the DNA is TGCAGCGTTGAAGATCGGGGTAGCGGCTATGGCTACACCTTC. The full variable domain, completed using reference TRBV29-1 and TRBJ1-2, is SAVISQKPSRDICQRGTSLTIQCQVDSQVTMMFWYRQQPGQSLTLIATANQGSEATYESGFVIDKFPISRPNLTFSTLTVSNMSPEDSSIYLCSVEDRGSGYGYTFGSGTRLTVV.